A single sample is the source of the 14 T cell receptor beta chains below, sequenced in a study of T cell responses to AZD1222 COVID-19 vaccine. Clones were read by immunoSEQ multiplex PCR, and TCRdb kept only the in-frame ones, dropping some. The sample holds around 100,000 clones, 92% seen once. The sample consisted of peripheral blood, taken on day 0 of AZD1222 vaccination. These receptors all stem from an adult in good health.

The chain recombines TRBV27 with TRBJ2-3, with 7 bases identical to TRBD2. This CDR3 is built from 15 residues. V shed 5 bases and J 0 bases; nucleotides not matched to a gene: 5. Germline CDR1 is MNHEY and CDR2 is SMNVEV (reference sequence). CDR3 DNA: TGTGCCAGCAGTCTAGCGGTTCGGAGCACAGATACGCAGTATTTT. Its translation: CASSLAVRSTDTQYF.

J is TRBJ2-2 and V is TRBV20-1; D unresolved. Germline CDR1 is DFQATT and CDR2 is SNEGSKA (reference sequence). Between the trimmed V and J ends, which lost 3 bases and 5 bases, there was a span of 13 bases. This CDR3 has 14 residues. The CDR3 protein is CSASAGPWTGELFF. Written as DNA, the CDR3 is TGCAGTGCTAGTGCCGGTCCGTGGACCGGGGAGCTGTTTTTT.

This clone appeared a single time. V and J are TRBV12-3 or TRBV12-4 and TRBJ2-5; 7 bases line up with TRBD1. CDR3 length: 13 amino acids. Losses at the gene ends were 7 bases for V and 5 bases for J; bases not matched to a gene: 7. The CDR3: CASTEGAVETQYF. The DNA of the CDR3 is TGTGCCAGCACAGAGGGGGCTGTTGAGACCCAGTACTTC.

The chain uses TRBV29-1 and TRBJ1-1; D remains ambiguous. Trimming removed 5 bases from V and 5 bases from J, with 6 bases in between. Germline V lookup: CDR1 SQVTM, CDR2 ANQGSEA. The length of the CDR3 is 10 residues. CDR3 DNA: TGCAGCGTTTTAGTTACTGAAGCTTTCTTT. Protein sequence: CSVLVTEAFF.

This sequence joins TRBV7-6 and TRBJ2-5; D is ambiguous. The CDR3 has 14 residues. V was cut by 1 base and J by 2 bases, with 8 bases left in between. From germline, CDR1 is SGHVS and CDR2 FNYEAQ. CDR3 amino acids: CASSLEYGQETQYF. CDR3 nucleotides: TGTGCCAGCAGCTTAGAGTACGGTCAAGAGACCCAGTACTTC.

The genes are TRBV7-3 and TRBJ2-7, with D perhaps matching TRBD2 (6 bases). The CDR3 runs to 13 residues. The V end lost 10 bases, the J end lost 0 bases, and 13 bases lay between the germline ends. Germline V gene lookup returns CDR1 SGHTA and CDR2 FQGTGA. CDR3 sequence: CATRGSGSYEQYF. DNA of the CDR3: TGTGCCACCCGGGGTAGCGGCTCCTACGAGCAGTACTTC.

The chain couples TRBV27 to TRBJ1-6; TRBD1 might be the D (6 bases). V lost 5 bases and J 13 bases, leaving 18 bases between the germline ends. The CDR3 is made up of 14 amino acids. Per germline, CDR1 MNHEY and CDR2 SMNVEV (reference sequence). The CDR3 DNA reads TGTGCCAGCAGTCCCGGGACAAATAATGCGCCCCTCCACTTT. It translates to CASSPGTNNAPLHF.

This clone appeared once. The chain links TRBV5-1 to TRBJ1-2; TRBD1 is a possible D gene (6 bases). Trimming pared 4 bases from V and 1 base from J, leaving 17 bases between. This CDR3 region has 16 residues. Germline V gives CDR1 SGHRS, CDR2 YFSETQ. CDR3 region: CASSPGGDTLNYGYTF. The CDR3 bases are TGCGCCAGCAGCCCCGGCGGGGACACCCTTAACTATGGCTACACCTTC.

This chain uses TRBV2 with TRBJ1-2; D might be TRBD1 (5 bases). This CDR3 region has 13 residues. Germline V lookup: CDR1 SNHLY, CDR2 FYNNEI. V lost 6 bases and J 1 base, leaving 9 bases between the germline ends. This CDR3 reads CASRPRVNYGYTF. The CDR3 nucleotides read TGTGCCAGCAGACCCAGGGTTAACTATGGCTACACCTTC.

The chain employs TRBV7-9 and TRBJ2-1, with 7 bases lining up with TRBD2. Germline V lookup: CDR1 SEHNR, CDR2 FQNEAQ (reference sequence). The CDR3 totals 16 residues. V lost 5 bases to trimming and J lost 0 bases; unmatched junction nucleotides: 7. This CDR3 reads CASSKRGGSSYNEQFF. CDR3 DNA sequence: TGTGCCAGCAGCAAAAGGGGCGGGAGCTCCTACAATGAGCAGTTCTTC.

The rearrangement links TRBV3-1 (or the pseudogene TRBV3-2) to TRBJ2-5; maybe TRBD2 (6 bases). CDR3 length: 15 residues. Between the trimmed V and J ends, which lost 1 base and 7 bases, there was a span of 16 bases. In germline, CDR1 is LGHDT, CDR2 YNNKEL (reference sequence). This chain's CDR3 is CASSQGGDQFLTQYF. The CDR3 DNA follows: TGTGCCAGCAGCCAAGGGGGGGACCAATTTTTGACCCAGTACTTC.

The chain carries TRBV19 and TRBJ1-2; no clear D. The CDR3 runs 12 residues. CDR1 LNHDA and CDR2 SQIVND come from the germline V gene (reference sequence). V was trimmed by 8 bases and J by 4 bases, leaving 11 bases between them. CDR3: CASGLLGYGYTF. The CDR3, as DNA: TGTGCCAGTGGCCTACTTGGCTATGGCTACACCTTC.

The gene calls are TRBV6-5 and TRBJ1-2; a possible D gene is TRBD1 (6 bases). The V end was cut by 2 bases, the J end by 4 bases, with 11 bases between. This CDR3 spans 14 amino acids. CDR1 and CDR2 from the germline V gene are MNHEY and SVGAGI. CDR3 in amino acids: CASSYSGGLYGYTF. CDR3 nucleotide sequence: TGTGCCAGCAGTTACAGCGGGGGGCTCTATGGCTACACCTTC.

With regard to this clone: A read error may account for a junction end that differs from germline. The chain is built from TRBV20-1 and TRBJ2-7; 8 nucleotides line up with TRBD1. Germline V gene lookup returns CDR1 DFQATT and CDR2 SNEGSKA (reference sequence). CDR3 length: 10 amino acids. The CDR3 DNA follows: TGCAGTGCTAGTGATGGACAGGGATATTTC. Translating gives CSASDGQGYF.